One sample yielded the 3 T cell receptor beta chains listed below, sequenced in a study of blood T cell repertoires in COVID-19. The protocol was immunoSEQ multiplex PCR, while the TCRdb copy is restricted to in-frame clones and leaves out a portion. The sample includes 120,000 to 150,000 clones, around 83% of them seen just once. Sequencing was done on a sample of PBMCs or T cells enriched from blood (not recorded which). The receptors come from a woman aged 50 to 65 who had been exposed to COVID-19.

The V and J genes are TRBV7-9 and TRBJ2-5; the D gene is possibly TRBD1 (6 bases). The CDR3 runs 16 residues. CDR1 SEHNR and CDR2 FQNEAQ come from the germline V gene (reference sequence). V was cut by 4 bases and J by 2 bases, with 17 bases left in between. CDR3: CASSSDGLRGQETQYF. As DNA, the CDR3 is TGTGCCAGCAGCTCGGACGGTCTCAGGGGTCAAGAGACCCAGTACTTC.

V is TRBV6-6 and J is TRBJ2-1; tentatively, D is TRBD2 (5 bases). The V gene's germline CDR1 is MNHNY and CDR2 SVGAGI (reference sequence). V shed 4 bases and J shed 6 bases, with 13 bases lying between them. CDR3 size: 14 residues. The CDR3 is CASSSPLGPNEQFF. CDR3 bases: TGTGCCAGCAGTTCGCCACTAGGTCCCAATGAGCAGTTCTTC.

The chain joins TRBV7-9 to TRBJ2-7, with TRBD1 matching 7 bases. The CDR3 is made up of 15 amino acids. Losses at the gene ends were 5 bases for V and 5 bases for J; bases not matched to a gene: 12. CDR1 and CDR2 from the germline V gene are SEHNR and FQNEAQ (reference sequence). CDR3 amino acids: CASSPDRSPGDEQYF. CDR3 DNA sequence: TGTGCCAGCAGCCCGGACAGGTCCCCTGGGGACGAGCAGTACTTC.